The source of this TCR beta chain is a study of blood T cells in healthy people across ages. This clonotype was counted many times. Its antigen is undetermined. The second PCR ran roughly 6 to 11 cycles with a sample-barcoded 5' primer and J-beta primers. TCRdb re-called the 5' RACE reads with MiXCR, one entry per CDR3 protein. In the table there are about 1.6 million distinct CDR3 sequences, about 31% of which are singletons. Findings and caveats of the study: Estimates based on one million T cells were treated as lower bounds.

Every participating donor contributed around 9.5 milliliters of peripheral blood through a draw. The CDR3 sequence is 13 residues long. V was pared by 3 bases and J by 3 bases, with 9 bases between. CDR1 and CDR2 (germline): MGHDK, SYGVNS. The sequence was obtained from a woman in her 30s in good health. The chain carries TRBV25-1 and TRBJ2-7, with a possible D match to TRBD1 (6 bases). Material: blood. DNA for the CDR3: TGTGCCAGCAGTGACAGGGGTAACTACGAGCAGTACTTC. This gives the protein CASSDRGNYEQYF.